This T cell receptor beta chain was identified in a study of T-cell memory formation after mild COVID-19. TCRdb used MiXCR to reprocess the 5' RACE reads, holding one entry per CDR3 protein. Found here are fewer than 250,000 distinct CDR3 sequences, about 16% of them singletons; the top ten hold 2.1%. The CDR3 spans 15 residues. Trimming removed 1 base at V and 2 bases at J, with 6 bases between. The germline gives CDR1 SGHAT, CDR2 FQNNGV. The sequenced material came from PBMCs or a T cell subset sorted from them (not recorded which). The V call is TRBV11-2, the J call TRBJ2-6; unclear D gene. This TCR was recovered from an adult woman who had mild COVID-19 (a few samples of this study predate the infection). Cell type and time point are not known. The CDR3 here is CASSLVGTGANVLTF. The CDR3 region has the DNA TGTGCCAGCAGCTTAGTAGGAACTGGGGCCAACGTCCTGACTTTC.